Presented here are 24 T cell receptor beta chains from one specimen sequenced in a study of blood T cell repertoires in COVID-19. Assay used: immunoSEQ multiplex PCR; TCRdb lists only in-frame clones, some missing. The sample yields 200,000 to 250,000 clones, 70% to 85% seen once. Sequencing was carried out using PBMCs or T cells enriched from blood (not recorded which). The origin of the receptors is a man in his forties or fifties who had recovered from COVID-19.

V is TRBV5-5 and J is TRBJ2-7; no definite D call. Trimming took 5 bases from V and 1 from J, leaving 13 bases between them. This CDR3 is built from 14 residues. From germline, CDR1 is SGHKS and CDR2 YYEKEE (reference sequence). CDR3 residues: CASSPRIDSYEQYF. In nucleotides, the CDR3 is TGTGCCAGCAGTCCGAGAATAGATTCCTACGAGCAGTACTTC.

V usage is TRBV2 and J usage is TRBJ2-7; D is unresolved. CDR1 is SNHLY and CDR2 is FYNNEI in the germline V gene. Trimming pared 1 base from V and 4 bases from J, leaving 14 bases between. The CDR3 covers 15 residues. CDR3 nucleotide sequence: TGTGCCAGCAGTGAAGGGGCTATCTTGTGGTACGAGCAGTACTTC. It encodes CASSEGAILWYEQYF.

The rearrangement uses TRBV5-1 and TRBJ1-5; 7 bases are a match to TRBD1. This CDR3 spans 15 amino acids. The germline gives CDR1 SGHRS, CDR2 YFSETQ. The J segment lost 6 bases and the V segment lost 4 bases, leaving 10 bases of the junction unmatched. CDR3 coding DNA: TGCGCCAGCAGCGTAACAGGGGTTGGAAGTCAGCCCCAGCATTTT. Translated, it gives CASSVTGVGSQPQHF.

This clone was picked up a small number of times. V and J are TRBV21-1 and TRBJ1-3; the table names TRBD1, a call not compared with the DNA. TRBV21-1 is recorded as a pseudogene. This CDR3 contains 16 residues. The CDR3 sequence: CASSKDRVPPGNTIYF. The DNA of the CDR3 is TGTGCCAGCAGCAAAGACAGGGTCCCTCCTGGAAACACCATATATTTT.

This chain uses TRBV11-2 with TRBJ2-4, with D maybe TRBD2 (5 bases). The length of the CDR3 is 15 residues. Trimming took off 3 bases at V and 0 bases at J, with 9 bases between the two ends. The germline gives CDR1 SGHAT, CDR2 FQNNGV. The CDR3: CASSFGILAKNIQYF. DNA of the CDR3: TGTGCCAGCAGCTTCGGGATTCTAGCCAAAAACATTCAGTACTTC.

This clone was recorded a few times. This sequence joins TRBV20-1 and TRBJ2-7; 9 nucleotides agree with TRBD1. The CDR3 consists of 14 residues. Germline CDR1 is DFQATT and CDR2 is SNEGSKA (reference sequence). The J segment lost 1 base and the V segment lost 3 bases, leaving 4 bases of the junction unmatched. DNA of the CDR3: TGCAGTGCTAGTGAGGGACAGGGATCCTACGAGCAGTACTTC. Its protein product is CSASEGQGSYEQYF.

The chain carries TRBV3-1 (or the pseudogene TRBV3-2) and TRBJ2-2, with D possibly TRBD1 on 5 matching bases. The germline V and J ends were trimmed by 3 bases and 7 bases, with 12 bases remaining between them. Germline V gives CDR1 LGHDT, CDR2 YNNKEL (reference sequence). This CDR3 has 14 amino acids. CDR3 in amino acids: CASSQGWGVGELFF. The CDR3 bases are TGTGCCAGCAGCCAGGGATGGGGCGTCGGGGAGCTGTTTTTT.

This clone was observed a handful of times. V gene TRBV11-2 combines with J gene TRBJ1-1; 7 bases line up with TRBD1. CDR1 is SGHAT and CDR2 is FQNNGV in the germline V gene. Unmatched junction bases numbered 7, after V lost 4 bases and J lost 2 bases. The CDR3 is made up of 15 amino acids. The CDR3 DNA reads TGTGCCAGCAGCTCGCCTCGACAGGGTAACACTGAAGCTTTCTTT. Translation: CASSSPRQGNTEAFF.

V usage is TRBV6-2 or TRBV6-3 and J usage is TRBJ2-5; a possible D gene is TRBD2 (6 bases). CDR1 is MNHEY, CDR2 SVGEGT, per germline. V gave up 6 bases and J gave up 1 base, with 12 bases separating them. The CDR3 spans 14 residues. The CDR3 spells CASSLKRVQETQYF. The DNA for the CDR3 is TGTGCCAGCAGCTTAAAGCGGGTCCAAGAGACCCAGTACTTC.

The rearrangement uses TRBV11-2 and TRBJ1-1; perhaps TRBD1 as D (5 bases). Trimming stripped 5 bases from V and 9 bases from J, with 22 bases between. This CDR3 comprises 15 residues. CDR1 SGHAT and CDR2 FQNNGV come from the germline V gene. The CDR3 DNA follows: TGTGCCAGCAGCCCCGCGCCCTCAGGGTTAAGACAAGCTTTCTTT. This translates into CASSPAPSGLRQAFF. The full variable domain, rest sourced from reference TRBV11-2 and TRBJ1-1, is EAGVAQSPRYKIIEKRQSVAFWCNPISGHATLYWYQQILGQGPKLLIQFQNNGVVDDSQLPKDRFSAERLKGVDSTLKIQPAKLEDSAVYLCASSPAPSGLRQAFFGQGTRLTVV.

The CDR3 spells CASSLGQGREKLFF. The CDR3 DNA is TGTGCCAGCTCACTGGGACAGGGAAGAGAAAAACTGTTTTTT. The chain employs TRBV18 and TRBJ1-4; 9 positions agree with TRBD1. V trimming: 4 bases; J trimming: 8 bases; junction bases outside the gene matches: 5. The CDR3 length is 14 residues. The germline V gene encodes CDR1 KGHSH and CDR2 LQKENI.

V is TRBV10-3 and J is TRBJ2-2, with 10 positions matching TRBD2. V lost 5 bases to trimming and J lost 6 bases; unmatched junction nucleotides: 3. Per germline, CDR1 ENHRY and CDR2 SYGVKD. The CDR3 has 14 residues. CDR3: CAISLAGEAGELFF. CDR3 DNA sequence: TGTGCCATCAGTCTAGCGGGAGAGGCCGGGGAGCTGTTTTTT.

The rearrangement links TRBV27 to TRBJ1-5; perhaps TRBD1 as D (5 bases). Trimming removed 6 bases from V and 7 bases from J, with 25 bases in between. Germline loops: CDR1 MNHEY, CDR2 SMNVEV (reference sequence). The CDR3 runs to 17 residues. The CDR3 spells CASRPGRGGKVGQPQHF. The CDR3 nucleotides read TGTGCCAGCAGACCCGGCCGTGGGGGGAAGGTAGGACAGCCCCAGCATTTT.

J is TRBJ2-7 and V is TRBV16, with no clear D. Germline lookup yields CDR1 KGHSY and CDR2 FQNENV. The germline V and J ends were trimmed by 3 bases and 0 bases, with 6 bases remaining between them. This CDR3 has 13 residues. The CDR3, as DNA: TGTGCCAGCAGCCAGATCGGCTCCTACGAGCAGTACTTC. Protein product: CASSQIGSYEQYF.

The V gene is TRBV18, the J gene TRBJ2-1; D unclear. Germline-derived CDR1 and CDR2 are KGHSH and LQKENI. This CDR3 contains 13 residues. Between the trimmed V and J ends, which lost 2 bases and 6 bases, there was a span of 8 bases. In DNA, the CDR3 is TGTGCCAGCTCACCAGCCCTCGGCAATGAGCAGTTCTTC. This encodes CASSPALGNEQFF.

A few counts support this clone. This chain links TRBV7-3 with TRBJ1-1, with 7 bases identical to TRBD1. The V gene's germline CDR1 is SGHTA and CDR2 FQGTGA. The CDR3 sequence is 14 residues long. Trimming at V came to 0 bases and at J to 4 bases, leaving 2 bases not matched to a gene. The CDR3 region is CASSLTSGGTEAFF. The DNA of the CDR3 is TGTGCCAGCAGCTTAACATCAGGGGGCACTGAAGCTTTCTTT.

At least ten counts were recorded for this clone. The chain couples TRBV6-5 to TRBJ2-5, with TRBD2 matching over 10 bases. The germline CDR1 and CDR2 sequences are MNHEY and SVGAGI. The length of the CDR3 is 16 residues. Trimming cost V 2 bases and J 4 bases; bases outside gene matches: 7. The CDR3 nucleotides read TGTGCCAGCAGTTACAATCCCGGACTAGCGGTAGAGACCCAGTACTTC. Amino acids: CASSYNPGLAVETQYF.

The J gene is TRBJ2-5, the V gene TRBV7-3, with 10 bases aligning to TRBD2. The V segment lost 4 bases and the J segment 4 bases; nucleotides outside the gene matches: 0. This CDR3 region has 13 residues. Germline V gene data show CDR1 as SGHTA and CDR2 as FQGTGA. CDR3 sequence reads: CASSSSGRETQYF. In DNA form, the CDR3 reads TGTGCCAGCAGCTCTAGCGGGAGAGAGACCCAGTACTTC.

The V and J genes are TRBV28 and TRBJ1-3, with 8 bases matching TRBD1. The CDR3 runs to 16 residues. The V and J ends lost 6 bases and 4 bases, in that order; junction bases with no gene match: 11. Looked up from germline, CDR1 is MDHEN and CDR2 is SYDVKM. The chain's CDR3 is CASRSEDRAHGNTIYF. The CDR3 DNA follows: TGTGCCAGCAGATCAGAGGACAGGGCTCACGGAAACACCATATATTTT.

This chain links TRBV19 with TRBJ1-1, with 8 nucleotides matching TRBD1. With 2 bases clipped from V and 6 bases from J, the junction kept 2 bases outside the gene matches. Looked up from germline, CDR1 is LNHDA and CDR2 is SQIVND (reference sequence). The CDR3 runs to 13 residues. CDR3 residues: CASSIQGAAEAFF. CDR3 in DNA: TGTGCCAGTAGTATACAGGGGGCCGCTGAAGCTTTCTTT.

The chain's CDR3 is CATSRDGERIDTQYF. For the CDR3, the DNA is TGTGCCACCAGCAGAGATGGAGAGAGGATAGATACGCAGTATTTT. The rearrangement links TRBV15 to TRBJ2-3; D call uncertain. Trimming shortened V by 0 bases and J by 5 bases, and 12 bases separated the two germline ends. The germline V gene encodes CDR1 LNHNV and CDR2 YYDKDF (reference sequence). The CDR3 consists of 15 residues. Based on the CDR3 plus reference TRBV15 and TRBJ2-3, the full variable domain is DAMVIQNPRYQVTQFGKPVTLSCSQTLNHNVMYWYQQKSSQAPKLLFHYYDKDFNNEADTPDNFQSRRPNTSFCFLDIRSPGLGDTAMYLCATSRDGERIDTQYFGPGTRLTVL.

The V gene is TRBV29-1, the J gene TRBJ2-5, with D perhaps TRBD2 (5 bases). There are 10 residues in the CDR3. In germline, CDR1 is SQVTM, CDR2 ANQGSEA. V dropped 4 bases and J dropped 5 bases, with 5 bases sitting between them. CDR3 amino acids: CSVGGETQYF. The CDR3 DNA reads as TGCAGCGTTGGAGGGGAGACCCAGTACTTC.

The chain has TRBV19 and TRBJ1-3; D is uncertain. In germline, CDR1 is LNHDA, CDR2 SQIVND (reference sequence). This CDR3 region has 17 residues. The V end lost 3 bases, the J end lost 3 bases, and 18 bases lay between the germline ends. The CDR3 sequence is CASSIPSIGVDGNTIYF. In DNA form, the CDR3 reads TGTGCCAGTAGTATCCCCTCGATCGGGGTGGATGGAAACACCATATATTTT.

The V call is TRBV4-1, the J call TRBJ2-5, with TRBD2 identical over 10 bases. Germline lookup yields CDR1 MGHRA and CDR2 YSYEKL. This CDR3 is built from 15 residues. J was trimmed by 5 bases and V by 3 bases; bases with no gene match: 6. The chain's CDR3 is CASSQSGRAEETQYF. CDR3 bases: TGCGCCAGCAGCCAGAGCGGGAGGGCGGAGGAGACCCAGTACTTC.